The clone carrying this T cell receptor beta chain has at least ten counts. Antigen unknown. This sample was taken from a study of regulatory T cells in long-lasting Graves disease. On the study more broadly: For a period under 3 months, newly diagnosed Graves' patients had taken antithyroid drugs.

V lost 5 bases and J lost 7; bases outside the gene matches: 5. Germline V gene data show CDR1 as MDHEN and CDR2 as SYDVKM. The CDR3 contains 13 residues. As to time point: newly diagnosed GD, antithyroid drugs for less than 3 months. The TCR library used RNA extracted from PBMCs. The study, taken as a whole, reports: When disease was persistent, TRBV28, TRBJ1-2 and TRBJ2-5 were the favored segments.

Building the TCR beta libraries relied on iRepertoire HTBI primers, and CDR3 regions underwent Arm-PCR. One entry per CDR3 protein results from TCRdb running MiXCR on the multiplex PCR reads. The sample consists of hundreds of thousands of distinct CDR3 sequences, approximately 16% of them appearing once. In addition, the sample was reused for a study of T cells in Graves' hyperthyroidism and ophthalmopathy.

Specimen: peripheral blood mononuclear cells (PBMCs), collected at new diagnosis, from a patient treated with antithyroid drugs. This chain connects TRBV28 to TRBJ1-1; 9 positions agree with TRBD1. This receptor was taken from a woman under 40 with Graves disease. The CDR3 region is CASSLRTGVEAFF. CDR3 bases: TGTGCCAGCAGTCTGAGGACAGGGGTTGAAGCTTTCTTT. Drawing the rest from reference TRBV28 and TRBJ1-1, the complete variable domain is DVKVTQSSRYLVKRTGEKVFLECVQDMDHENMFWYRQDPGLGLRLIYFSYDVKMKEKGDIPEGYSVSREKKERFSLILESASTNQTSMYLCASSLRTGVEAFFGQGTRLTVV.